This TCR beta chain comes out of a study of shared clonotypes between healthy human individuals. V lost 6 bases to trimming and J lost 3 bases, with 9 bases between them. The CDR3 runs to 13 residues. Germline loops: CDR1 MNHNS, CDR2 SASEGT. A remark on this clone: The target antigen is unknown.

Using immunoSEQ multiplex PCR, the repertoire was profiled, and TCRdb retains in-frame clones only, with some absent. The data hold roughly 650,000 clones, with 90% to 97% observed a single time. In the naive CD8 group, cells lacked CD45RO and were positively selected for CCR7, so terminally differentiated effector memory CD45RA+ cells were left out. Points from the study as a whole: Non-shared clonotypes were found to have lower generation probabilities than the clonotypes that were shared by all four of the sorted-subset donors. Clonotype sharing across donors was expected to vary with sequencing depth.

This receptor was obtained from a woman under 40 in good health. Material for sequencing was naive CD8+ T cells sorted from blood. This sequence joins TRBV6-1 and TRBJ2-1, with D perhaps TRBD2 (6 bases). The CDR3 sequence: CASSPGLYNEQFF. The DNA of the CDR3 is TGTGCCAGCAGCCCGGGACTCTACAATGAGCAGTTCTTC.